Listed here are 17 T cell receptor beta chains from one sample, sequenced in a study of CD8 T cells in ankylosing spondylitis (dated by TCRdb to 2015 to 2018). What the research found in general, with its limitations: Blood from ankylosing spondylitis patients appeared to be characterized by a TCR beta motif composed of eight highly homologous amino acid variants.

The receptor library was made with 5' RACE. Sequenced using an Illumina HiSeq 2500. Clones were called with MiXCR by TCRdb after fastp trimmed the public reads at Q25, and only in-frame beta chains were retained. Here each entry gathers all rows of one CDR3 protein and keeps the most common genes and DNA. The sample table lists some 840,000 distinct CDR3 sequences, approximately 12% of them with a count of one. 0.51% of the sample lies in the top ten. Antigens of these TCRs are unknown. The specimen sequenced was blood, either unsorted or a sorted T cell fraction (not recorded which). Source of these receptors: a male donor with ankylosing spondylitis.

V usage is TRBV20-1 and J usage is TRBJ2-1; D uncertain. V lost 5 bases, J lost 2 bases, and 7 bases lay in between. The CDR3 consists of 12 residues. Looked up from germline, CDR1 is DFQATT and CDR2 is SNEGSKA (reference sequence). The CDR3 DNA sequence: TGCAGTGCTTGGACGGCCTACAATGAGCAGTTCTTC. It translates to CSAWTAYNEQFF.

V gene TRBV12-3 or TRBV12-4 combines with J gene TRBJ1-1; D is unresolved. V dropped 2 bases and J dropped 11 bases, with 12 bases sitting between them. CDR3 length equals 12 residues. CDR3 sequence: CASSLWAGSAFF. DNA of the CDR3: TGTGCCAGCAGTTTATGGGCGGGATCGGCTTTCTTT.

This clonotype was recorded a few times. The rearrangement links TRBV6-5 to TRBJ2-3, with 10 bases identical to TRBD2. The CDR3 contains 16 residues. Losses at the gene ends were 6 bases for V and 2 bases for J; bases not matched to a gene: 8. Germline CDR1 reads MNHEY; CDR2 reads SVGAGI. The CDR3 DNA follows: TGTGCCAGCAGCTATATAGCGGGGGGATACACAGATACGCAGTATTTT. Its translation is CASSYIAGGYTDTQYF.

This clonotype came up a few times. The chain employs TRBV12-3 or TRBV12-4 and TRBJ1-4, with TRBD1 identical over 8 bases. V shed 7 bases, J shed 7 bases, and the junction held 8 bases outside the gene matches. This CDR3 region has 14 residues. This chain's CDR3 is CASTTDRAGEKLFF. The CDR3 DNA sequence: TGTGCCAGCACCACGGACAGGGCAGGTGAAAAACTGTTTTTT.

The chain has TRBV7-2 and TRBJ2-7; the match to TRBD2 covers 10 bases. In germline, CDR1 is SGHTA, CDR2 FQGNSA. The trim removed 1 base at V and 1 base at J, leaving 4 bases unmatched. The CDR3 length is 16 residues. In DNA, the CDR3 is TGTGCCAGCAGCTTAGAGGCTAGCGGGGGTTCCTACGAGCAGTACTTC. It is translated as CASSLEASGGSYEQYF.

The sample holds a few counts of this clonotype. The genes are TRBV20-1 and TRBJ2-5; D is ambiguous. From germline, CDR1 is DFQATT and CDR2 SNEGSKA (reference sequence). The CDR3 consists of 15 residues. V dropped 0 bases and J dropped 5 bases, with 16 bases sitting between them. CDR3 sequence (DNA): TGCAGTGCTAGAGATCTGCGGAATTCCGGGGAGACCCAGTACTTC. This gives the protein CSARDLRNSGETQYF.

The chain carries TRBV12-3 or TRBV12-4 and TRBJ2-2; no clear D. V was cut by 5 bases and J by 1 base, with 20 bases left in between. The CDR3 has 18 residues. DNA of the CDR3: TGTGCCAGCAGTCCCTCACTGACCAGCCGACGGAACACCGGGGAGCTGTTTTTT. Translating gives CASSPSLTSRRNTGELFF.

This CDR3 reads CSARLAGRRYEQYF. The CDR3 coding sequence is TGCAGTGCTAGACTTGCAGGACGGCGCTACGAGCAGTACTTC. V is TRBV20-1 and J is TRBJ2-7; D ambiguous. The CDR3 totals 14 residues. Trimming took 2 bases from V and 3 from J, leaving 14 bases between them. Germline-derived CDR1 and CDR2 are DFQATT and SNEGSKA (reference sequence).

This clonotype has a handful of counts. The J gene is TRBJ2-3, the V gene TRBV20-1; D gene unclear. The germline V gene has CDR1 DFQATT and CDR2 SNEGSKA (reference sequence). The CDR3 length is 14 residues. V was clipped by 3 bases and J by 1 base, with 11 bases between them. The CDR3 protein is CSASPPRRTDTQYF. DNA of the CDR3: TGCAGTGCTAGTCCCCCCCGACGCACAGATACGCAGTATTTT.

The rearrangement links TRBV30 to TRBJ1-1; no clear D gene. The CDR3 has 14 residues. Germline loops: CDR1 GTSNPN, CDR2 SVGIG (reference sequence). V lost 1 base and J lost 4, with 13 bases in between. Written as DNA, the CDR3 is TGTGCCTGGAGTGAGAAAGGGAGTGGCACTGAAGCTTTCTTT. This gives the protein CAWSEKGSGTEAFF. The variable domain in full, with the rest retrieved from reference TRBV30 and TRBJ1-1, is SQTIHQWPATLVQPVGSPLSLECTVEGTSNPNLYWYRQAAGRGLQLLFYSVGIGQISSEVPQNLSASRPQDRQFILSSKKLLLSDSGFYLCAWSEKGSGTEAFFGQGTRLTVV.

This clonotype was seen many times. The rearrangement links TRBV6-5 to TRBJ1-1; D is possibly TRBD1 (5 bases). The V end lost 0 bases, the J end lost 3 bases, and 11 bases lay between the germline ends. CDR1 and CDR2 from the germline V gene are MNHEY and SVGAGI. The CDR3 sequence is 15 residues long. The CDR3 loop reads CASSYSYLGDTEAFF. The CDR3 DNA reads as TGTGCCAGCAGTTACTCCTACTTGGGGGACACTGAAGCTTTCTTT.

This clonotype was counted between two and nine times. The chain couples TRBV6-1 to TRBJ1-5; D gene ambiguous. CDR3 length equals 13 residues. Trimming shortened V by 7 bases and J by 0 bases, and 7 bases separated the two germline ends. Per germline, CDR1 MNHNS and CDR2 SASEGT. Written as DNA, the CDR3 is TGTGCCAGCACCGTTAATAGCAATCAGCCCCAGCATTTT. This codes for CASTVNSNQPQHF.

The V and J genes are TRBV9 and TRBJ2-7; D gene uncertain. This CDR3 has 12 residues. Trimming stripped 3 bases from V and 3 bases from J, with 7 bases between. Germline assignment: CDR1 SGDLS and CDR2 YYNGEE. CDR3: CASSATDYEQYF. The CDR3 DNA sequence: TGTGCCAGCAGCGCGACCGACTACGAGCAGTACTTC. Supplemented by reference TRBV9 and TRBJ2-7, the full variable domain reads DSGVTQTPKHLITATGQRVTLRCSPRSGDLSVYWYQQSLDQGLQFLIQYYNGEERAKGNILERFSAQQFPDLHSELNLSSLELGDSALYFCASSATDYEQYFGPGTRLTVT.

This clonotype turned up a few times. The CDR3 spells CATSVAPNTGELFF. DNA of the CDR3: TGTGCCACCAGCGTAGCGCCCAACACCGGGGAGCTGTTTTTT. J is TRBJ2-2 and V is TRBV15; weak D call: TRBD2 (5 bases). V was pared by 5 bases and J by 2 bases, with 9 bases between. The CDR3 totals 14 residues. The germline V gene has CDR1 LNHNV and CDR2 YYDKDF (reference sequence).

The genes are TRBV5-1 and TRBJ2-7; D not certain. Trimming stripped 0 bases from V and 0 bases from J, with 10 bases between. The CDR3 totals 15 residues. CDR1 SGHRS and CDR2 YFSETQ come from the germline V gene. CDR3 sequence reads: CASSLVQFSSYEQYF. The CDR3 DNA sequence: TGCGCCAGCAGCTTGGTTCAGTTCAGCTCCTACGAGCAGTACTTC.

DNA of the CDR3: TGTGCCACCTCGGCGGGATTGGGGCAAGAGACCCAGTACTTC. Translating gives CATSAGLGQETQYF. This chain links TRBV24-1 with TRBJ2-5; the D gene is possibly TRBD2 (6 bases). The CDR3 consists of 14 residues. V shed 9 bases and J shed 2 bases, with 15 bases lying between them. Per germline, CDR1 KGHDR and CDR2 SFDVKD.

Only a few counts were recorded for this clonotype. The rearrangement joins TRBV20-1 to TRBJ2-5; D remains unclear. Deletions cut 1 base from V and 5 bases from J, with 5 bases between. Germline V gene sequence: CDR1 DFQATT, CDR2 SNEGSKA (reference sequence). CDR3 length equals 11 residues. CDR3 region: CSARVSETQYF. CDR3 DNA sequence: TGCAGTGCTAGAGTGTCCGAGACCCAGTACTTC.